Below, 8 T cell receptor beta chains from the same sample are listed, as sequenced in a study of OX40 agonist ivuxolimab in advanced cancers. Method: immunoSEQ multiplex PCR; TCRdb's copy keeps in-frame clones and lacks some. The profile shows more than 60,000 clones, approximately 94% of them singletons. Sequenced here: CD4+ or CD8+ T cells sorted from blood, sampled in a trial of the OX40 agonist ivuxolimab. These receptors originate from an adult with an advanced solid tumor such as melanoma, head and neck, liver or kidney cancer.

This clone appeared a single time. The chain combines TRBV7-9 with TRBJ2-1; 14 nucleotides align to TRBD2. J gave up 9 bases and V 5 bases, and 6 bases lay outside the gene matches. The CDR3 runs 15 residues. Germline CDR1 SEHNR, CDR2 FQNEAQ (reference sequence). Here the CDR3 reads CASSQGLAGVFEQFF. The CDR3, as DNA: TGTGCCAGCAGCCAGGGACTAGCGGGAGTATTTGAGCAGTTCTTC.

The V call is TRBV29-1, the J call TRBJ2-7; no reliable D call. This CDR3 contains 14 residues. V was pared by 2 bases and J by 0 bases, with 11 bases between. Germline CDR1 is SQVTM and CDR2 is ANQGSEA. CDR3 sequence: CSVELQSHSYEQYF. CDR3 sequence (DNA): TGCAGCGTTGAATTGCAGTCTCACTCCTACGAGCAGTACTTC.

V and J are TRBV4-3 and TRBJ1-2; 8 bases are shared with TRBD1. V lost 1 base to trimming and J lost 6 bases; unmatched junction nucleotides: 7. The germline gives CDR1 LGHNA, CDR2 YSLEER. The CDR3 covers 15 residues. CDR3 residues: CASSQGPGGDDGYTF. For the CDR3, the DNA is TGCGCCAGCAGCCAAGGCCCAGGGGGCGACGATGGCTACACCTTC.

The chain has TRBV4-1 and TRBJ2-4; TRBD1 might be the D (6 bases). Germline assignment: CDR1 MGHRA and CDR2 YSYEKL. The CDR3 spans 15 residues. V lost 0 bases, J lost 13 bases, and 19 bases lay in between. For the CDR3, the DNA is TGCGCCAGCAGCCAAGATTTCGAGGGGACACCTAGCCAGTACTTC. Protein product: CASSQDFEGTPSQYF.

The chain employs TRBV21-1 and TRBJ2-3. TRBV21-1 is given as a pseudogene. This CDR3 is built from 14 residues. The CDR3: CASPSGKATDTQYF. The CDR3, as DNA: TGTGCCAGCCCTTCTGGAAAGGCCACAGATACGCAGTATTTT.

The chain carries TRBV27 and TRBJ2-2; maybe TRBD1 (6 bases). Germline CDR1 reads MNHEY; CDR2 reads SMNVEV (reference sequence). The ends were cut back, 3 bases at V and 6 bases at J, with 17 bases in the middle. This CDR3 is built from 16 residues. The CDR3 is CASSFYIARGSGELFF. The CDR3 DNA reads TGTGCCAGCAGTTTCTATATAGCCAGGGGCTCCGGGGAGCTGTTTTTT.

The chain uses TRBV25-1 and TRBJ1-1; no reliable D call. This CDR3 has 15 residues. V lost 2 bases and J lost 0, with 10 bases in between. The V gene's germline CDR1 is MGHDK and CDR2 SYGVNS. The CDR3 DNA is TGTGCCAGCAGTGAAAGGGTCGGTTTGAACACTGAAGCTTTCTTT. As protein: CASSERVGLNTEAFF.

This sequence joins TRBV4-1 and TRBJ2-7, with D tentatively TRBD2 (6 bases). Germline-derived CDR1 and CDR2 are MGHRA and YSYEKL. Deletions cut 1 base from V and 6 bases from J, with 13 bases between. This CDR3 contains 14 residues. The CDR3 bases are TGCGCCAGCAGCCAAGTGGGTCGGAGGGGCGAGCAGTACTTC. Amino acids: CASSQVGRRGEQYF.